This T cell receptor (beta chain) stems from a study of post-analysis software for immune sequencing data. The TCR beta cDNA libraries carried unique molecular identifiers. TCRdb passed the PCR reads through MiXCR, listing each CDR3 protein once. The data contain about half a million distinct CDR3 sequences, under 40% of them singletons. The receptor's source is a girl aged 2-17 years with multiple sclerosis. Source material: blood.

The CDR3 DNA reads TGCAGTTCTGGGAGGGGTAGGAACATTCAGTACTTC. It encodes CSSGRGRNIQYF. The chain links TRBV20-1 to TRBJ2-4; TRBD2 matches at 7 bases. The CDR3 has 12 amino acids. After removal of 8 bases from V and 7 bases from J, the junction contained 8 bases not matched to a gene. Germline V gene lookup returns CDR1 DFQATT and CDR2 SNEGSKA (reference sequence).